These 12 T cell receptor beta chains share one sample of origin, sequenced in a study of molecular identifiers for immune sequencing clone quantification. A single record per CDR3 protein comes from TCRdb applying MiXCR to the PCR reads. The sample records more than 450,000 distinct CDR3 sequences, about a quarter being singletons. Material: naive CD8+ T cells from blood, with Jurkat cell RNA spiked in. As for subset: FACS-sorted CD8+CD4-CCR7+CD45RA+ naive T cells. Receptors originate from a human donor in good health. Some libraries in this study had Jurkat cell RNA spiked in.

As concerns this clonotype: One end of the junction does not line up with germline, which may come from a read error. This chain connects TRBV2 to TRBJ1-1; D remains ambiguous. The germline V gene has CDR1 SNHLY and CDR2 FYNNEI. The CDR3 has 11 amino acids. In DNA, the CDR3 is TGTGCCAGCAGTGGTAAACACCACCTGATCTTT. Its translation is CASSGKHHLIF.

This clonotype was recorded at least ten times. The chain joins TRBV12-5 to TRBJ1-1, with D possibly matching TRBD1 (5 bases). Germline V gene data show CDR1 as LGHNT and CDR2 as FRNRAP. Trimming cost V 6 bases and J 0 bases, with 8 bases left between them. The CDR3 has 13 amino acids. CDR3 loop: CASGAGMNTEAFF. CDR3 DNA sequence: TGTGCTAGTGGGGCAGGGATGAACACTGAAGCTTTCTTT. Supplemented by reference TRBV12-5 and TRBJ1-1, the full variable domain reads DARVTQTPRHKVTEMGQEVTMRCQPILGHNTVFWYRQTMMQGLELLAYFRNRAPLDDSGMPKDRFSAEMPDATLATLKIQPSEPRDSAVYFCASGAGMNTEAFFGQGTRLTVV.

The chain uses TRBV5-6 and TRBJ1-5; 9 bases fit TRBD1. The CDR3 loop spans 14 amino acids. CDR1 and CDR2 from the germline V gene are SGHDT and YYEEEE. V lost 0 bases and J lost 8; bases outside the gene matches: 3. The CDR3: CASSLEGQGEPQHF. DNA of the CDR3: TGTGCCAGCAGCTTGGAGGGACAGGGCGAGCCCCAGCATTTT.

This clonotype was counted only a few times. Relative to the germline gene, one junction end is altered; a read error may explain this. The chain employs TRBV6-2 or TRBV6-3 and TRBJ2-7; D is perhaps TRBD1 or TRBD2 (5 bases each). Germline V gene data show CDR1 as MNHEY and CDR2 as SVGEGT. The CDR3 loop spans 13 amino acids. The CDR3 is CATGPTLPGRLNF. The CDR3 DNA sequence: TGTGCCACCGGCCCCACCCTACCGGGACGGCTGAACTTC.

Concerning this clonotype: This may arise from a read error, as a much more abundant clone is one base away. J is TRBJ2-7 and V is TRBV5-4; the D call may be TRBD1 or TRBD2 (5 bases each). In germline, CDR1 is SGHNT, CDR2 YYREEE (reference sequence). This CDR3 is built from 12 residues. DNA for the CDR3: TGTGCCAGCAGCATCGGGACCGGCGAGGAGTACTTC. Translated, it gives CASSIGTGEEYF.

The chain recombines TRBV29-1 with TRBJ1-2; weak D call: TRBD1 (5 bases). CDR3 length: 13 amino acids. From germline, CDR1 is SQVTM and CDR2 ANQGSEA. The V and J ends lost 0 bases and 3 bases respectively, with 8 bases between them. The CDR3 DNA follows: TGCAGCGTTGAAGACGACAGATACTATGGCTACACCTTC. Protein product: CSVEDDRYYGYTF.

This clonotype was detected once. In nucleotides, the CDR3 is TGTGCCAGCAGTTACCAGGGGGCAGGCCAAAAACTGTTTTTT. It codes for CASSYQGAGQKLFF. The rearrangement uses TRBV6-5 and TRBJ1-4; 8 bases align to TRBD1. Unmatched junction bases numbered 5, after V lost 2 bases and J lost 9 bases. The CDR3 spans 14 residues. The germline CDR1 and CDR2 sequences are MNHEY and SVGAGI.

This clonotype was detected only a few times. This chain connects TRBV20-1 to TRBJ2-7, with D unclear. This CDR3 comprises 13 residues. Looked up from germline, CDR1 is DFQATT and CDR2 is SNEGSKA (reference sequence). V dropped 1 base and J dropped 2 bases, with 9 bases sitting between them. DNA of the CDR3: TGCAGTGCTAGAGGTCCAGAAGCCTACGAGCAGTACTTC. As protein: CSARGPEAYEQYF.

V and J are TRBV4-1 and TRBJ2-7; 10 bases fit TRBD1. The CDR3 sequence is 15 residues long. With 4 bases clipped from V and 6 bases from J, the junction kept 9 bases outside the gene matches. Germline V gene lookup returns CDR1 MGHRA and CDR2 YSYEKL. This CDR3 reads CASSPTGTGVVEQYF. CDR3 DNA sequence: TGCGCCAGCAGCCCGACCGGGACAGGGGTTGTCGAGCAGTACTTC.

The V call is TRBV25-1, the J call TRBJ2-7; a weak D match, TRBD2 (6 bases). CDR1 is MGHDK, CDR2 SYGVNS, per germline. The CDR3 is 14 amino acids. Trimming pared 1 base from V and 2 bases from J, leaving 9 bases between. CDR3 loop: CASSESGEAYEQYF. The CDR3 region has the DNA TGTGCCAGCAGTGAATCGGGGGAGGCCTACGAGCAGTACTTC.

This clonotype was counted ten times or more. The chain links TRBV28 to TRBJ1-1; the D is unclear. The CDR3 covers 11 residues. V was pared by 6 bases and J by 2 bases, with 4 bases between. Germline V CDR1 and CDR2: MDHEN, SYDVKM. CDR3 DNA: TGTGCCAGCAGAAGCAACACTGAAGCTTTCTTT. Protein: CASRSNTEAFF.

This clonotype was seen many times. The CDR3 bases are TGTGCCTGGAGTGCTTCTACAGGTAGCGAGCAGTACTTC. Translated: CAWSASTGSEQYF. The chain employs TRBV30 and TRBJ2-7, with D possibly matching TRBD1 (5 bases). Per the germline V gene, CDR1 is GTSNPN and CDR2 is SVGIG (reference sequence). CDR3 length: 13 amino acids. The V end lost 1 base, the J end lost 6 bases, and 13 bases lay between the germline ends.